Described below is a single TCR beta chain sequence and its context. This clone's antigen is unknown. Base-call qualities are not available, and no considerably larger clone is one nucleotide away. These data originate in a study of preoperative IRX-2 immunotherapy in early breast cancer (dated by TCRdb to the late 2010s). The CDR3, from cysteine to phenylalanine, totals 15 residues. Only the CDR3 DNA stays, 45 bases, in frame from base 1. The trim is 2 bases for V and 7 bases for J, with a gap of 17 bases between the germline ends. CDR1 and CDR2, looked up from the germline V gene, are KGHSH and LQKENI. This specimen's treatment or condition label, per the study, means: preoperative locoregional IRX-2 cytokine immunotherapy. The samples were obtained from a phase Ib study that tested preoperative, locoregional IRX-2 cytokine immunotherapy designed to prime immune responses. Donors were patients with early-stage breast cancer who received IRX-2 before surgery.

Libraries came from the immunoSEQ multiplex PCR assay. What TCRdb holds here is the immuneACCESS table cut down to in-frame rearrangements. Part of the clones is not present; checked against another copy, under half of the missing clones reflect an unresolved V gene, and the others are unexplained. For this sample there are around 2,000 clones; roughly 67% appear just once. The ten most abundant clones make up about 9.3% of the sample. The TCR originated in a human donor with breast cancer. The chain employs TRBV18 and TRBJ1-1, with the identity of the D gene unclear. Sample: tumor tissue, taken before IRX-2 immunotherapy. Here is the DNA: TGTGCCAGCTCACCAGACGGCCGGCTTTTGAGTGAAGCTTTCTTT. It translates to CASSPDGRLLSEAFF.